Sequencing of this T cell receptor beta chain was carried out in a study of shared clonotypes between healthy human individuals (dated by TCRdb to 2018 to 2021). Context from the whole study: A couple of women and a few men aged 18 to 49 years were included in the cohort. Per donor, three plates each were used for CD4 naive and CD4 memory, two for CD8 naive, and one for CD8 memory. To estimate repertoire size and how much clonotypes are shared between individuals, the study performed deep sequencing of blood TCR repertoires from a few healthy adults. Libraries were prepared and TCR repertoires were sequenced by different laboratories using diverse techniques, in order to increase sequencing depth and limit assay-specific biases. Between about 0.94 and 8.9 billion PBMCs per donor were obtained by leukapheresis.

Using the deep immunoSEQ assay, multiplex PCR amplified TCR CDR3 regions from genomic DNA. Extracted genomic DNA from each cell subset was spread evenly across all wells of several immunoSEQ 96-well plates, with each plate serving as a replicate. For sorted subsets, each replicate PCR was loaded with about 0.2 ug genomic DNA, equivalent to 25,000 to 35,000 T cell genomes. Purified libraries were quantified with a Qubit 3.0 fluorometer, sized on a Bioanalyzer 2100, and re-quantified with the KAPA Library Quantification kit. Every immunoSEQ 96-well plate was sequenced on a dedicated single-read 150-cycle Illumina NextSeq 550 flow cell. The authors' analysis ran thus. Because only junctional sequences without quality scores were contained in the immunoSEQ output, filtering matching that applied to full-length reads could not be performed. To assign V/J genes and CDR3, sequences were annotated against IMGT germline references using PyIR, a Python wrapper for IgBLAST v1.9. Any read was removed if the V/J assignment was weak (E-value above 1e-6), the CDR3 was missing, or the read contained stop codons, out-of-frame junctions, or ambiguous translated residues. V3J clonotypes were defined as sequences sharing an identical inferred V gene, J gene, and CDR3 amino acid sequence. The percentage overlap between two repertoires was calculated by dividing the number of shared unique clonotypes by the size of the smaller repertoire. RTK rarefaction, the Chao1 estimator, and Recon v2.1 estimates of unobserved clonotypes were used to assess repertoire richness. For all TCRbeta clonotypes obtained by the gDNA method from a few donors, generation probabilities were computed with OLGA. TCRdb's version of the immuneACCESS table is confined to in-frame rearrangements and falls short of the full clone set. An unresolved V gene accounts for under half of the shortfall where checked; the remainder is of unknown origin. V and J calls and clone size are as listed in that table; D and trimming were resolved from the DNA. The sample has 180,000 or so clones on record, about 93% of them singletons. Jointly, the top ten make up 0.067% of the sample.

Healthy HIV-negative adults with no recently reported acute infections or vaccinations were included as donors. All donors were Caucasian adults living in Nashville, Tennessee, USA. CD4+ T cells were enriched by magnetic negative selection; naive cells were then positively selected on CD45RA, and the negative fraction formed the memory subset. Blood was obtained by leukapheresis, after which PBMCs were separated by Ficoll-Histopaque density gradient centrifugation and cryopreserved in liquid nitrogen vapor phase. Purity and quantity of every magnetically sorted T cell population were checked by analytical flow cytometry. Genomic DNA was isolated from every sorted fraction and measured by UV absorbance on a Nanodrop 2000c. Paper-wide results and their limitations: Pairwise subsampling led to the expectation that sequencing depth would affect the degree of clonotype sharing among donors. Naive subsets generally had larger estimated clonotype richness than memory subsets did. Because the study included a small number of donors, the genetic and exposure-history diversity represented was limited. Even with the large sequencing depth, rarefaction of the sorted-subset datasets indicated that sequencing was incomplete. Across a few donors, approximately 5% of naive CD4, approximately 3.6% of naive CD8, roughly 2.3% of memory CD4, and around 0.4% of memory CD8 clonotypes were shared. Sampling was limited to blood, and TCR repertoires in tissue likely differ from TCR repertoires in blood. Higher generation probabilities were observed for clonotypes shared by all four sorted-subset donors than for non-shared clonotypes.

In the case of this clone: The antigen it recognizes is unknown. Per-nucleotide qualities are absent, and no much larger clonotype sits a single base away.

The sequence was collected from a woman younger than 45 in good health. The sample consisted of naive CD4+ T cells sorted from blood. Reading the label with the study, this specimen's cell subset or site is: CD45RA+ positively selected.

The bases are TGTGCCAGCAGCCAAGATTATAGGGGGACTAGCGGGTACGAGCAGTACTTC. Its translation is CASSQDYRGTSGYEQYF. This chain is built from TRBV4-2 and TRBJ2-7; 12 junctional bases match TRBD2. As encoded in the germline V gene, CDR1 is LGHNA while CDR2 is YNFKEQ. The germline V and J ends show losses of 0 bases and 4 bases respectively, and no gene match explains 7 bases of the junction. From its cysteine to its phenylalanine, the CDR3 spans 17 amino acids. Only the CDR3 part of the read is kept: 51 bases, read in frame from the first base.